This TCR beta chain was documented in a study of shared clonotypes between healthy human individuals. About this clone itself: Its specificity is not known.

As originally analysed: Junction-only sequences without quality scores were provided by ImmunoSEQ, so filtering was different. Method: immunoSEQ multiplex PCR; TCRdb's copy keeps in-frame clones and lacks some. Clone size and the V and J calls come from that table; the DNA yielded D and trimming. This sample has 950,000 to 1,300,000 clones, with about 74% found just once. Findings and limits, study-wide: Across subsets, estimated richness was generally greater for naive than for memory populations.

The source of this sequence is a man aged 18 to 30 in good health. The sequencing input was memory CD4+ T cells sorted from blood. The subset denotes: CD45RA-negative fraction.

The CDR3 region has the DNA TGTGCCAGCGCTGCCCCCAACAGGGGGCTCACCGGGGAGCTGTTTTTT. It encodes CASAAPNRGLTGELFF. The chain links TRBV18 to TRBJ2-2, with TRBD1 identical over 9 bases. Germline CDR1 is KGHSH and CDR2 is LQKENI. Trimming cost V 8 bases and J 4 bases; bases outside gene matches: 11. The CDR3 consists of 16 residues.